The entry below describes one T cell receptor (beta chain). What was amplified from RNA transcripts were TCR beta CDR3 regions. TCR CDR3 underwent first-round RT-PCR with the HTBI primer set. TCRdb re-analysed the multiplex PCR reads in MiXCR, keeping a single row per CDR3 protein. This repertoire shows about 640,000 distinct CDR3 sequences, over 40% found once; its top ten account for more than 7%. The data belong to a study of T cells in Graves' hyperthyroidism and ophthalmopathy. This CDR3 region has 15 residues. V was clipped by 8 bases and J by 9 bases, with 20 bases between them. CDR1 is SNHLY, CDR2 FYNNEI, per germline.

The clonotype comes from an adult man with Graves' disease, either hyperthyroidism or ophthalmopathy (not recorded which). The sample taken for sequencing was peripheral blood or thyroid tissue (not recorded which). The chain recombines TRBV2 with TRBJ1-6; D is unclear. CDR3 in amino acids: CASSVGVRLSSPLHF. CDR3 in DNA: TGTGCCAGCTCTGTAGGCGTGAGGTTGTCTTCACCCCTCCACTTT.